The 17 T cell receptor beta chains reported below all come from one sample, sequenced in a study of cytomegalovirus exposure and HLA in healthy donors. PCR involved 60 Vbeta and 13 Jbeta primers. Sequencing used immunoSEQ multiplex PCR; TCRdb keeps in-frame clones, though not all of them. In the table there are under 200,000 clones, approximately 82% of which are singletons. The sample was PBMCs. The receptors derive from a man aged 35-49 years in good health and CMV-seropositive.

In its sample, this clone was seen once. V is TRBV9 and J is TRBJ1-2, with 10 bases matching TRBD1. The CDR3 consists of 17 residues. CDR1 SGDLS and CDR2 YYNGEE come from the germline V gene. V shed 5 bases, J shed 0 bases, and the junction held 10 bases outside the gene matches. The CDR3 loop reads CASSAFGTGVSNYGYTF. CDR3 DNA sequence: TGTGCCAGCAGTGCATTCGGGACAGGGGTATCTAACTATGGCTACACCTTC.

The DNA of the CDR3 is TGCGCCAGCAGCTTGGGACAGACCAGAGCTAACTATGGCTACACCTTC. Translating gives CASSLGQTRANYGYTF. The chain recombines TRBV5-1 with TRBJ1-2, with D perhaps TRBD1 (5 bases). The germline V gene has CDR1 SGHRS and CDR2 YFSETQ. This CDR3 comprises 16 residues. V shed 0 bases and J shed 0 bases, with 12 bases lying between them.

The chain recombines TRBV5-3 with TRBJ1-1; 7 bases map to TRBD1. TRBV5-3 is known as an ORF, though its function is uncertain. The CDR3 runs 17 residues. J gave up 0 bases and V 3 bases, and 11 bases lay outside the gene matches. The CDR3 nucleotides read TGTGCCAGAAGCTATACCGGGACAGAGCTTATGAACACTGAAGCTTTCTTT. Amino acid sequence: CARSYTGTELMNTEAFF.

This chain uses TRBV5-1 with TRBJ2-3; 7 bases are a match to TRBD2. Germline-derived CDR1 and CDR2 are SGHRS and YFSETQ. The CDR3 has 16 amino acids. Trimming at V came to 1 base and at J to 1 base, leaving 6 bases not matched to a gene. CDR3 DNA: TGCGCCAGCAGCTTGAACGTTGGACTAGGCACAGATACGCAGTATTTT. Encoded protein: CASSLNVGLGTDTQYF. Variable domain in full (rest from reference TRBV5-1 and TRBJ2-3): KAGVTQTPRYLIKTRGQQVTLSCSPISGHRSVSWYQQTPGQGLQFLFEYFSETQRNKGNFPGRFSGRQFSNSRSEMNVSTLELGDSALYLCASSLNVGLGTDTQYFGPGTRLTVL.

CDR3 DNA sequence: TGTGCCAGCAATCTCCAGGGACTAGCGGGAGTTAACGAGCAGTACTTC. Translated, it gives CASNLQGLAGVNEQYF. The V and J genes are TRBV27 and TRBJ2-5; 14 bases line up with TRBD2. The J call may be mistaken, given a closer DNA end match to TRBJ2-7. This CDR3 has 16 amino acids. Germline CDR1 and CDR2: MNHEY and SMNVEV (reference sequence).

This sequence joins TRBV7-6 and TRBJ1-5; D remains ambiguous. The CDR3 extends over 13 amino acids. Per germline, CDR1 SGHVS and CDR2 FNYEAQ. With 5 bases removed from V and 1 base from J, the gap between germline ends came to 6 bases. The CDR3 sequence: CASSETSNQPQHF. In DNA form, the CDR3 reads TGTGCCAGCAGCGAAACAAGCAATCAGCCCCAGCATTTT.

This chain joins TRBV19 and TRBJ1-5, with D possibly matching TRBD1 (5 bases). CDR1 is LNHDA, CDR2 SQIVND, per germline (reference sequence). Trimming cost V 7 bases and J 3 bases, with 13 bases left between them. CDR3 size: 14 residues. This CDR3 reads CASMNRQYNQPQHF. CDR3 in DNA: TGTGCCAGTATGAACAGGCAGTACAATCAGCCCCAGCATTTT.

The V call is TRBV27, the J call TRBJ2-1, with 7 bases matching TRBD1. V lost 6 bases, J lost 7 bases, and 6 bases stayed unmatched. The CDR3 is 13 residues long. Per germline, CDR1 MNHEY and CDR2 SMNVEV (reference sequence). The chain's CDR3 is CASSRQGKNEQFF. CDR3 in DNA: TGTGCCAGCAGCCGACAGGGAAAAAATGAGCAGTTCTTC.

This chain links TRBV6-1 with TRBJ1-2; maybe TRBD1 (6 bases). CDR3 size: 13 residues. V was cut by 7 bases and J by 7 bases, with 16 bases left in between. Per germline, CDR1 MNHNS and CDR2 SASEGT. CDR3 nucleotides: TGTGCCAGCAAAAAACAGGGCGGGAGTGGCTACACCTTC. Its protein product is CASKKQGGSGYTF.

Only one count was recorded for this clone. The chain's CDR3 is CASGAGGVRTNEKLFF. Written as DNA, the CDR3 is TGTGCCAGCGGGGCGGGAGGGGTTCGAACTAATGAAAAACTGTTTTTT. The chain links TRBV2 to TRBJ1-4; weak D call: TRBD1 (5 bases). Trimming pared 8 bases from V and 1 base from J, leaving 17 bases between. The CDR3 is 16 residues long. In germline, CDR1 is SNHLY, CDR2 FYNNEI.

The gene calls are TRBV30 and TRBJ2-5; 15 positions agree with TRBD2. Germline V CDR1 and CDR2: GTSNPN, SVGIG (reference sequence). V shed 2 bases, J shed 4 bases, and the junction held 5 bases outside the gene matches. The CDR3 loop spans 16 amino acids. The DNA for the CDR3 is TGTGCCTGGAGTCGGACTAGCGGGAGGGCCGGAGAGACCCAGTACTTC. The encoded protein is CAWSRTSGRAGETQYF.

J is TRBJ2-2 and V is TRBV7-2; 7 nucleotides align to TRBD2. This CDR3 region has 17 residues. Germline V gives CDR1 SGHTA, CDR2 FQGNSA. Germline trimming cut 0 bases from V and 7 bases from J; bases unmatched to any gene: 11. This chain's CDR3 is CASSLAAGGRYGGELFF. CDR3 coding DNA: TGTGCCAGCAGCTTAGCCGCGGGCGGGAGATACGGCGGGGAGCTGTTTTTT. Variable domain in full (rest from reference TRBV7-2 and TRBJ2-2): GAGVSQSPSNKVTEKGKDVELRCDPISGHTALYWYRQSLGQGLEFLIYFQGNSAPDKSGLPSDRFSAERTGGSVSTLTIQRTQQEDSAVYLCASSLAAGGRYGGELFFGEGSRLTVL.

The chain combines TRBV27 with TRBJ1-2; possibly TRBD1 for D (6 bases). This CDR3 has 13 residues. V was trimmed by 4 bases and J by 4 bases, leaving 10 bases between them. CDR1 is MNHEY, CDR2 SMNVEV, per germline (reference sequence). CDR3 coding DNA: TGTGCCAGCAGTTCAGGGGCAAGCTATGGCTACACCTTC. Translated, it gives CASSSGASYGYTF.

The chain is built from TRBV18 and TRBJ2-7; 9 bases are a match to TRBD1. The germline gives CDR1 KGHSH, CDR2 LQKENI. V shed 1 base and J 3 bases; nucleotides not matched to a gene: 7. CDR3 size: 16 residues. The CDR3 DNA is TGTGCCAGCTCACCACGGACAGGGGAAGGGTACTACGAGCAGTACTTC. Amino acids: CASSPRTGEGYYEQYF.

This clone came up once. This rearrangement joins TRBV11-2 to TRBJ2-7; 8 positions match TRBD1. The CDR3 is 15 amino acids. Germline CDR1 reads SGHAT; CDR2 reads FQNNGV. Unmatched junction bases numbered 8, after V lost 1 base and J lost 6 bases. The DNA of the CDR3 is TGTGCCAGCAGCTTAGCCGCGGCAGGGGGCGCCGAGCAGTACTTC. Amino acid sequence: CASSLAAAGGAEQYF.

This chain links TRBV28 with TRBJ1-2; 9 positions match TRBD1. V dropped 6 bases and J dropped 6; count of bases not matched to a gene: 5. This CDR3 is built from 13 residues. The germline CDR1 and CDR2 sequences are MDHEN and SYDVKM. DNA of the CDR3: TGTGCCAGCAGACTACAGGGGGCAAATGGCTACACCTTC. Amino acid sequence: CASRLQGANGYTF.

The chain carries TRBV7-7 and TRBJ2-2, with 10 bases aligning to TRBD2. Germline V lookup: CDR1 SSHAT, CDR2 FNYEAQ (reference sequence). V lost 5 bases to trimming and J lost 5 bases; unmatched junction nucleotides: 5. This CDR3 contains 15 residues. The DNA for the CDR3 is TGTGCCAGCAGCAAAGCGGGAGGGTTGACCGGGGAGCTGTTTTTT. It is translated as CASSKAGGLTGELFF.